This T cell receptor (beta chain) was recorded in a study of T cell responses to AZD1222 COVID-19 vaccine. General study results and limits: Rises in breadth and depth of Spike-specific TCRs came after two AZD1222 doses. The repertoires were collected only after the peak T cell response. It should be noted that donors were predominantly white British and more often female, and clonal diversity was possibly underestimated. Among AZD1222 vaccinees, only 5 or 6 were seropositive at baseline.

As regards this clone: Its antigen is as yet unknown.

TCRdb's copy holds only in-frame clones and misses some; the assay was immunoSEQ multiplex PCR. The sample contains around 92,000 clones, just over 85% of which appear only once. The specimen was peripheral blood, collected on day 0 of AZD1222 vaccination. The receptor comes from an adult in good health.

The chain's CDR3 is CATAWGGRRTDTQYF. For the CDR3, the DNA is TGTGCCACCGCCTGGGGAGGAAGGAGGACAGATACGCAGTATTTT. The chain combines TRBV15 with TRBJ2-3, with a possible D match to TRBD2 (6 bases). The CDR3 spans 15 residues. Trimming pared 8 bases from V and 3 bases from J, leaving 18 bases between. From germline, CDR1 is LNHNV and CDR2 YYDKDF (reference sequence).